A selection of T cell receptor beta chains follows, all from one sample in a study of T cells in Graves' hyperthyroidism and ophthalmopathy. Using its own MiXCR run on the multiplex PCR reads, TCRdb lists one record per CDR3 protein. The table includes over 500,000 distinct CDR3 sequences, approximately 14% detected once. What was sequenced was blood. These receptors came from a woman aged 40 to 50 with Graves' hyperthyroidism. CDR3s include the opening cysteine and the closing phenylalanine or tryptophan. The D gene is left open where the match is weak. Clone size appears in some rows only: once, few, many, or a class for an expanded clone.

d_gene: TRBD2; abundance: many; v_gene: TRBV13; j_gene: TRBJ2-3; CDR3aa: CASSGERERFTDTQYF; CDR3nt: TGTGCCAGCAGCGGAGAGCGGGAGCGGTTCACAGATACGCAGTATTTT
d_gene: TRBD2; abundance: many; v_gene: TRBV12-3/TRBV12-4; j_gene: TRBJ2-1; CDR3aa: CASRPPSGIGNEQFF; CDR3nt: TGTGCCAGCAGACCACCTAGCGGGATAGGCAATGAGCAGTTCTTC
d_gene: TRBD1; abundance: many; v_gene: TRBV13; j_gene: TRBJ2-3; CDR3aa: CASTDRTSTDTQYF; CDR3nt: TGTGCCAGCACGGACAGGACTAGCACAGATACGCAGTATTTT
d_gene: NA; abundance: once; v_gene: TRBV9; j_gene: TRBJ2-3; CDR3aa: CASTALGGAEDTQYF; CDR3nt: TGTGCCAGCACCGCCCTAGGGGGAGCTGAAGATACGCAGTATTTT
d_gene: TRBD1; abundance: many; v_gene: TRBV3-1; j_gene: TRBJ1-2; CDR3aa: CASSLRDSHGYTF; CDR3nt: TGTGCCAGCAGCCTCCGGGACAGCCATGGCTACACCTTC
d_gene: NA; abundance: NA; v_gene: TRBV9; j_gene: TRBJ2-7; CDR3aa: CASSVGGNGYEQYF; CDR3nt: TGTGCCAGCAGCGTAGGGGGAAACGGCTACGAGCAGTACTTC
d_gene: NA; abundance: NA; v_gene: TRBV20-1; j_gene: TRBJ2-5; CDR3aa: CSARGLEILETQYF; CDR3nt: TGCAGTGCTAGAGGGCTGGAGATTCTGGAGACCCAGTACTTC
d_gene: NA; abundance: NA; v_gene: TRBV13; j_gene: TRBJ2-7; CDR3aa: CASSLGGGSSSYEQYF; CDR3nt: TGTGCCAGCAGCCTAGGGGGGGGTTCGAGCTCCTACGAGCAGTACTTC
d_gene: NA; abundance: NA; v_gene: TRBV4-1; j_gene: TRBJ2-5; CDR3aa: CASSQDGAQETQYF; CDR3nt: TGCGCCAGCAGCCAAGACGGGGCCCAAGAGACCCAGTACTTC
d_gene: NA; abundance: NA; v_gene: TRBV27; j_gene: TRBJ2-7; CDR3aa: CASSRALLSHEQYF; CDR3nt: TGTGCCAGCAGCCGGGCACTTCTTTCCCACGAGCAGTACTTC
d_gene: TRBD1; abundance: few; v_gene: TRBV10-3; j_gene: TRBJ2-5; CDR3aa: CAISGTGLQETQYF; CDR3nt: TGTGCCATCAGTGGGACAGGGCTGCAAGAGACCCAGTACTTC
d_gene: NA; abundance: NA; v_gene: TRBV4-1; j_gene: TRBJ2-6; CDR3aa: CASSQLDLLPGANVLTF; CDR3nt: TGCGCCAGCAGCCAGTTGGATCTACTCCCTGGGGCCAACGTCCTGACTTTC
d_gene: NA; abundance: few; v_gene: TRBV28; j_gene: TRBJ2-5; CDR3aa: CASNAGLSETQYF; CDR3nt: TGTGCCAGCAACGCAGGGTTGTCGGAGACCCAGTACTTC
d_gene: TRBD2; abundance: few; v_gene: TRBV19; j_gene: TRBJ2-1; CDR3aa: CASPGLAGEQFF; CDR3nt: TGTGCCAGTCCGGGACTAGCGGGTGAGCAGTTCTTC
d_gene: TRBD2; abundance: NA; v_gene: TRBV12-3/TRBV12-4; j_gene: TRBJ2-3; CDR3aa: CASRGGIGTDTQYF; CDR3nt: TGTGCCAGCCGGGGGGGAATCGGCACAGATACGCAGTATTTT
d_gene: TRBD1; abundance: many; v_gene: TRBV6-1; j_gene: TRBJ1-1; CDR3aa: CASSGPDRGYTEAFF; CDR3nt: TGTGCCAGCAGTGGCCCGGACAGGGGGTACACTGAAGCTTTCTTT
d_gene: NA; abundance: once; v_gene: TRBV20-1; j_gene: TRBJ2-3; CDR3aa: CSAGGDITQYF; CDR3nt: TGCAGTGCTGGAGGAGACATCACGCAGTATTTT
d_gene: TRBD2; abundance: many; v_gene: TRBV20-1; j_gene: TRBJ2-2; CDR3aa: CSAGLAGYTGELFF; CDR3nt: TGCAGTGCTGGACTAGCGGGGTACACCGGGGAGCTGTTTTTT
d_gene: NA; abundance: NA; v_gene: TRBV6-5; j_gene: TRBJ1-2; CDR3aa: CASSYTGGRPGYTF; CDR3nt: TGTGCCAGCAGTTACACCGGGGGGCGGCCTGGCTACACCTTC
d_gene: NA; abundance: NA; v_gene: TRBV20-1; j_gene: TRBJ1-5; CDR3aa: CSARGITGYSNQPQHF; CDR3nt: TGCAGTGCTAGAGGAATTACAGGTTATAGCAATCAGCCCCAGCATTTT
d_gene: NA; abundance: many; v_gene: TRBV12-3/TRBV12-4; j_gene: TRBJ2-3; CDR3aa: CASSQVSGVSDTQYF; CDR3nt: TGTGCCAGCAGTCAGGTGTCAGGGGTTTCAGATACGCAGTATTTT
d_gene: TRBD1; abundance: NA; v_gene: TRBV28; j_gene: TRBJ1-4; CDR3aa: CASTPTGNEKLFF; CDR3nt: TGTGCCAGCACCCCGACAGGGAATGAAAAACTGTTTTTT
d_gene: NA; abundance: few; v_gene: TRBV14; j_gene: TRBJ1-6; CDR3aa: CASSEAGYNSPLHF; CDR3nt: TGTGCCAGCAGCGAGGCGGGCTATAATTCACCCCTCCACTTT
d_gene: NA; abundance: NA; v_gene: TRBV28; j_gene: TRBJ1-6; CDR3aa: CASSFRGRGNSPLHF; CDR3nt: TGTGCCAGCAGTTTCAGGGGTCGAGGCAATTCACCCCTCCACTTT
d_gene: NA; abundance: many; v_gene: TRBV5-1; j_gene: TRBJ2-1; CDR3aa: CASSLGGTSYNEQFF; CDR3nt: TGCGCCAGCAGCTTAGGAGGGACCTCCTACAATGAGCAGTTCTTC
d_gene: TRBD1; abundance: many; v_gene: TRBV30; j_gene: TRBJ1-2; CDR3aa: CAWSPTGNYGYTF; CDR3nt: TGTGCCTGGAGTCCGACAGGGAACTATGGCTACACCTTC
d_gene: NA; abundance: many; v_gene: TRBV3-1; j_gene: TRBJ1-1; CDR3aa: CASSFSGGGTEAFF; CDR3nt: TGTGCCAGCAGTTTCTCGGGCGGCGGCACTGAAGCTTTCTTT
d_gene: TRBD1; abundance: few; v_gene: TRBV7-2; j_gene: TRBJ2-5; CDR3aa: CASSDRGAGETQYF; CDR3nt: TGTGCCAGCAGCGACAGGGGGGCTGGAGAGACCCAGTACTTC
d_gene: NA; abundance: many; v_gene: TRBV12-5; j_gene: TRBJ2-5; CDR3aa: CASGPKIHPTAAGETQYF; CDR3nt: TGTGCTAGTGGTCCTAAAATCCACCCGACGGCGGCAGGGGAGACCCAGTACTTC
d_gene: NA; abundance: few; v_gene: TRBV5-1; j_gene: TRBJ1-3; CDR3aa: CASSTDSGNTIYF; CDR3nt: TGCGCCAGCAGCACGGACTCTGGAAACACCATATATTTT
d_gene: TRBD2; abundance: NA; v_gene: TRBV9; j_gene: TRBJ2-1; CDR3aa: CASSVELAGVHEQFF; CDR3nt: TGTGCCAGCAGCGTAGAACTAGCGGGAGTCCATGAGCAGTTCTTC
d_gene: TRBD1; abundance: many; v_gene: TRBV28; j_gene: TRBJ2-5; CDR3aa: CASRPWGQVKQTIGFGETQYF; CDR3nt: TGTGCCAGCAGGCCTTGGGGACAGGTGAAGCAAACGATCGGGTTTGGGGAGACCCAGTACTTC
d_gene: NA; abundance: many; v_gene: TRBV20-1; j_gene: TRBJ2-7; CDR3aa: CSATTGQRDEQYF; CDR3nt: TGCAGTGCTACAACAGGGCAGAGAGACGAGCAGTACTTC